The 6 T cell receptor beta chains listed next were all sequenced from one sample in a study of shared clonotypes between healthy human individuals. The protocol was immunoSEQ multiplex PCR, while the TCRdb copy is restricted to in-frame clones and leaves out a portion. The table lists under 2.5 million clones, 92% of them singletons. Sequenced sample: naive CD4+ T cells from PBMCs. Subset given: CD45RA+ positively selected. These receptors all stem from a man aged 18 to 30 in good health. Some clones in this sample may be carry-over from other donors' samples.

The chain employs TRBV28 and TRBJ1-5, with unresolved D. Germline V gene lookup returns CDR1 MDHEN and CDR2 SYDVKM. Deletions cut 5 bases from V and 10 bases from J, with 12 bases between. This CDR3 has 12 residues. CDR3 sequence reads: CASSPPGRPQHF. CDR3 nucleotides: TGTGCCAGCAGTCCTCCCGGTCGACCCCAGCATTTT. Supplemented by reference TRBV28 and TRBJ1-5, the full variable domain reads DVKVTQSSRYLVKRTGEKVFLECVQDMDHENMFWYRQDPGLGLRLIYFSYDVKMKEKGDIPEGYSVSREKKERFSLILESASTNQTSMYLCASSPPGRPQHFGDGTRLSIL.

This chain joins TRBV5-1 and TRBJ1-5, with 8 positions matching TRBD1. Looked up from germline, CDR1 is SGHRS and CDR2 is YFSETQ. This CDR3 is built from 16 residues. V was clipped by 0 bases and J by 5 bases; unmatched bases: 7. The CDR3 loop reads CASSLGHQGADQPQHF. CDR3 DNA: TGCGCCAGCAGCTTGGGGCACCAGGGGGCGGATCAGCCCCAGCATTTT. The variable domain in full, completed from reference TRBV5-1 and TRBJ1-5, reads KAGVTQTPRYLIKTRGQQVTLSCSPISGHRSVSWYQQTPGQGLQFLFEYFSETQRNKGNFPGRFSGRQFSNSRSEMNVSTLELGDSALYLCASSLGHQGADQPQHFGDGTRLSIL.

The rearrangement joins TRBV27 to TRBJ2-7; D not resolved. The length of the CDR3 is 12 residues. Trimming removed 5 bases at V and 0 bases at J, with 5 bases between. Germline lookup yields CDR1 MNHEY and CDR2 SMNVEV (reference sequence). The CDR3 loop is CASSKSSYEQYF. In nucleotides, the CDR3 is TGTGCCAGCAGTAAGAGCTCCTACGAGCAGTACTTC.

Regarding this clone: Other DNA sequences of this sample code for an identical CDR3. This chain links TRBV6-5 with TRBJ2-7, with D maybe TRBD2 (5 bases). Looked up from germline, CDR1 is MNHEY and CDR2 is SVGAGI. This CDR3 contains 11 residues. Between the trimmed V and J ends, which lost 7 bases and 2 bases, there was a span of 6 bases. The DNA of the CDR3 is TGTGCCAGCACCGGGGCCTACGAGCAGTACTTC. Translation gives CASTGAYEQYF.

This rearrangement joins TRBV7-6 to TRBJ2-3, with D unclear. The CDR3 contains 16 residues. Germline V gene data show CDR1 as SGHVS and CDR2 as FNYEAQ. The V and J ends lost 0 bases and 2 bases respectively, with 12 bases between them. The CDR3 DNA sequence: TGTGCCAGCAGCTTAGCCGTGAACGAGCTCACAGATACGCAGTATTTT. It codes for CASSLAVNELTDTQYF.

V gene TRBV18 combines with J gene TRBJ2-2; D unclear. The CDR3 spans 16 residues. Germline loops: CDR1 KGHSH, CDR2 LQKENI. Trimming stripped 6 bases from V and 1 base from J, with 15 bases between. The CDR3 is CASSPALLKNTGELFF. The CDR3 DNA reads as TGTGCCAGCTCCCCGGCGCTGCTTAAGAACACCGGGGAGCTGTTTTTT.